This TCR beta chain was sequenced for a study of T cell responses to AZD1222 COVID-19 vaccine. Study conclusions and caveats: Repertoire collection took place solely once the T cell response had peaked. Clonal diversity was possibly underestimated, and white British individuals and females predominated among donors.

The CDR3 loop spans 17 amino acids. CDR1 MDHEN and CDR2 SYDVKM come from the germline V gene. V shed 4 bases, J shed 4 bases, and the junction held 15 bases outside the gene matches. Concerning this clone: What it recognizes is unknown.

Some clones are missing from TCRdb's copy, which holds only in-frame ones; the method was immunoSEQ multiplex PCR. There are 130,000 or so clones in the sample; roughly nine tenths occur only once, and about 1.9% lies in the top ten. J is TRBJ2-7 and V is TRBV28; 8 nucleotides match TRBD1. Sequences were derived from peripheral blood, sampled on day 0 of AZD1222 vaccination. The TCR comes from an adult in good health. The CDR3 reads CASSSPGQGKVRYEQYF. CDR3 DNA sequence: TGTGCCAGCAGTTCGCCCGGACAGGGAAAGGTTAGGTACGAGCAGTACTTC.